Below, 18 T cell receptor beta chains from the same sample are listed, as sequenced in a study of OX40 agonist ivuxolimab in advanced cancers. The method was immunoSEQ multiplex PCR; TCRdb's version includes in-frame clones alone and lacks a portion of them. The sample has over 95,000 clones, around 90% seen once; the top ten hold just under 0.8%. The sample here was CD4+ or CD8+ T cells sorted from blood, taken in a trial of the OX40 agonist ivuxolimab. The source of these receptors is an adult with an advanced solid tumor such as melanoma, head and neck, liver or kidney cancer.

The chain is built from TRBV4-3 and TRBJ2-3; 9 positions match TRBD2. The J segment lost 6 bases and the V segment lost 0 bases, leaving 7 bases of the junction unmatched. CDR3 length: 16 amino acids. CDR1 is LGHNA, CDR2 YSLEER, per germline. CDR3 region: CASSQDPAGGRDTQYF. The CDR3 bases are TGCGCCAGCAGCCAAGACCCAGCGGGGGGCAGGGATACGCAGTATTTT.

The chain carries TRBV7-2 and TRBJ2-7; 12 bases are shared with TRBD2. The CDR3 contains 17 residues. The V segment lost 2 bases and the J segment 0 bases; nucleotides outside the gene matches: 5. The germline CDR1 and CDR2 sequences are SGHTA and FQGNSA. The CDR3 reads CASSLSTSGGSSYEQYF. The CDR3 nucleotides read TGTGCCAGCAGCTTATCCACTAGCGGGGGGTCCTCCTACGAGCAGTACTTC. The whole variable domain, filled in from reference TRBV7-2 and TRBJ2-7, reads GAGVSQSPSNKVTEKGKDVELRCDPISGHTALYWYRQSLGQGLEFLIYFQGNSAPDKSGLPSDRFSAERTGGSVSTLTIQRTQQEDSAVYLCASSLSTSGGSSYEQYFGPGTRLTVT.

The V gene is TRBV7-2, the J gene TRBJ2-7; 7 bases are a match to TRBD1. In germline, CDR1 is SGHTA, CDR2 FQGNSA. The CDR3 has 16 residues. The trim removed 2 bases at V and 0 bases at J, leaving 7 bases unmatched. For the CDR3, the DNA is TGTGCCAGCAGCTTACGCGGACAGGAGAGCTCCTACGAGCAGTACTTC. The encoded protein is CASSLRGQESSYEQYF. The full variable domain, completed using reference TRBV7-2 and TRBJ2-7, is GAGVSQSPSNKVTEKGKDVELRCDPISGHTALYWYRQSLGQGLEFLIYFQGNSAPDKSGLPSDRFSAERTGGSVSTLTIQRTQQEDSAVYLCASSLRGQESSYEQYFGPGTRLTVT.

CDR3 DNA: TGTGCCAGCTCACCTACGACAGTTAGAAGGGGTGACAATTCACCCCTCCACTTT. This gives the protein CASSPTTVRRGDNSPLHF. V usage is TRBV18 and J usage is TRBJ1-6; maybe TRBD1 (5 bases). CDR3 size: 18 residues. Germline-derived CDR1 and CDR2 are KGHSH and LQKENI. The germline V and J ends were trimmed by 3 bases and 7 bases, with 22 bases remaining between them.

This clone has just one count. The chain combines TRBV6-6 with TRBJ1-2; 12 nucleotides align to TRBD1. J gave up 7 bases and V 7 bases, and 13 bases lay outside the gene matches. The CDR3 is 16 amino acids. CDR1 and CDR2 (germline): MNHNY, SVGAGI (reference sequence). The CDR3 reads CASTTPSGQGAGGYTF. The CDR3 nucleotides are TGTGCCAGCACTACTCCCTCGGGACAGGGGGCAGGTGGCTACACCTTC.

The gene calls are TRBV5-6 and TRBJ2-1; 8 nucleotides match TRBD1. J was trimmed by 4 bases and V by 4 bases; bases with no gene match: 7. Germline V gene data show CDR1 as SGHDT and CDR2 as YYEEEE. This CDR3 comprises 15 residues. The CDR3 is CASSLAGTGYNEQFF. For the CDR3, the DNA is TGTGCCAGCAGCCTGGCCGGGACAGGATACAATGAGCAGTTCTTC.

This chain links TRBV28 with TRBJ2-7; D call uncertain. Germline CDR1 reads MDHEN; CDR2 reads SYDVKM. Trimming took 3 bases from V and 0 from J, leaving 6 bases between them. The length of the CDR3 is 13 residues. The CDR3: CASSFAGSYEQYF. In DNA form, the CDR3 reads TGTGCCAGCAGTTTCGCAGGCTCCTACGAGCAGTACTTC.

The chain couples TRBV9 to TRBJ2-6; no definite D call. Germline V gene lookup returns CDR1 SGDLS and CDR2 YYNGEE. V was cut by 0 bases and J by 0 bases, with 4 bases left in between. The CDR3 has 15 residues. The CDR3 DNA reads TGTGCCAGCAGCGTAGTGCGCTCTGGGGCCAACGTCCTGACTTTC. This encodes CASSVVRSGANVLTF.

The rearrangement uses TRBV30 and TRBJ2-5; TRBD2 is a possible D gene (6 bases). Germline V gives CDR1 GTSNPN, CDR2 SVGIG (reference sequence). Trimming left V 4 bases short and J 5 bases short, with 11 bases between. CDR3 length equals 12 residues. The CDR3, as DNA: TGTGCCTGGACGCGGGGCGACGAGACCCAGTACTTC. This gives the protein CAWTRGDETQYF.

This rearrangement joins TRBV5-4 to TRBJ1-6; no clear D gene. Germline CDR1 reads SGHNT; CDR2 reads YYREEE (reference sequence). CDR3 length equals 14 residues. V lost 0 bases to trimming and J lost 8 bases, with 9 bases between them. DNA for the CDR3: TGTGCCAGCAGCTTGGACCAGAACGATTCACCCCTCCACTTT. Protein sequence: CASSLDQNDSPLHF. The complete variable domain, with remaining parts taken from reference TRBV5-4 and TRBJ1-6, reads ETGVTQSPTHLIKTRGQQVTLRCSSQSGHNTVSWYQQALGQGPQFIFQYYREEENGRGNFPPRFSGLQFPNYSSELNVNALELDDSALYLCASSLDQNDSPLHFGNGTRLTVT.

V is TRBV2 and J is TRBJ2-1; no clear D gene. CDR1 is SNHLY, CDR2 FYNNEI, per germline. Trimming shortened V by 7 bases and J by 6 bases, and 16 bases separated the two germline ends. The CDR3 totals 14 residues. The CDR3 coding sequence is TGTGCCAGCATTCGAGACATTATTGGCAATGAGCAGTTCTTC. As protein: CASIRDIIGNEQFF.

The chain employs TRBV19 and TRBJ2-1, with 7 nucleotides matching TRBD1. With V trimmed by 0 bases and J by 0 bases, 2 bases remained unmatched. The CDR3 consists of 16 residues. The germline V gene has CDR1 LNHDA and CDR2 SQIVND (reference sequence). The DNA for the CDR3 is TGTGCCAGTAGTATAGACGGACAGGTCTCCTACAATGAGCAGTTCTTC. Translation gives CASSIDGQVSYNEQFF.

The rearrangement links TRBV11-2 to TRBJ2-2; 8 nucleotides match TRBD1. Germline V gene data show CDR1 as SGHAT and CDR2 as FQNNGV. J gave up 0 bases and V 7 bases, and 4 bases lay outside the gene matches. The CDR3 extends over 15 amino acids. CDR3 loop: CASKRQGTNTGELFF. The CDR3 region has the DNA TGTGCCAGCAAAAGACAGGGGACGAACACCGGGGAGCTGTTTTTT. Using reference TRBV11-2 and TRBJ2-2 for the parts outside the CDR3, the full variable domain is EAGVAQSPRYKIIEKRQSVAFWCNPISGHATLYWYQQILGQGPKLLIQFQNNGVVDDSQLPKDRFSAERLKGVDSTLKIQPAKLEDSAVYLCASKRQGTNTGELFFGEGSRLTVL.

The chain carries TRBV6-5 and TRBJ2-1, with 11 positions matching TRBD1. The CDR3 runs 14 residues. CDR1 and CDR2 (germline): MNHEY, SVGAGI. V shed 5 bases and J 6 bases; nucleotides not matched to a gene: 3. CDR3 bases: TGTGCCAGCAGTCCCGGGACAGGGGGCAATGAGCAGTTCTTC. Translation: CASSPGTGGNEQFF.

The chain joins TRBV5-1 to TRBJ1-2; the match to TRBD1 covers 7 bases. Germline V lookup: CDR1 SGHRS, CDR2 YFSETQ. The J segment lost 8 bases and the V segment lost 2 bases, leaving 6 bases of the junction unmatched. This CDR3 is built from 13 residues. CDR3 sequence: CASSFEGAGGYTF. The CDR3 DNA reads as TGCGCCAGCAGCTTTGAGGGGGCGGGAGGCTACACCTTC. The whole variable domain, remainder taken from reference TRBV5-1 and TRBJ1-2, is KAGVTQTPRYLIKTRGQQVTLSCSPISGHRSVSWYQQTPGQGLQFLFEYFSETQRNKGNFPGRFSGRQFSNSRSEMNVSTLELGDSALYLCASSFEGAGGYTFGSGTRLTVV.

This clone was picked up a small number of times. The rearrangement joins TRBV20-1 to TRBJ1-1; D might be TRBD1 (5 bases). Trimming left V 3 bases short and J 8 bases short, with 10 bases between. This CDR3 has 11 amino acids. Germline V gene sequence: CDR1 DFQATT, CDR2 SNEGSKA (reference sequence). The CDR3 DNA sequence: TGCAGTGCTAGGAGGGGCGGGGAAGCTTTCTTT. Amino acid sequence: CSARRGGEAFF.

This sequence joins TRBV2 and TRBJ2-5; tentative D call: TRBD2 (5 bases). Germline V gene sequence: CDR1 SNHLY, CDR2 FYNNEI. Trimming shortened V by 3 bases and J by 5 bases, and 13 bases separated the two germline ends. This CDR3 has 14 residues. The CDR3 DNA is TGTGCCAGCAGTGATCCCCGAGGGCCGGAGACCCAGTACTTC. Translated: CASSDPRGPETQYF.

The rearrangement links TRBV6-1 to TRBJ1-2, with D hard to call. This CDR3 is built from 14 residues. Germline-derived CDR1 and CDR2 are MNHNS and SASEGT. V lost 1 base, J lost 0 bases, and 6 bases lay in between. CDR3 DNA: TGTGCCAGCAGTGAAGAACCCCCTAACTATGGCTACACCTTC. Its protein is CASSEEPPNYGYTF.